This TCR beta chain was documented in a study of blood T cell repertoires in COVID-19. Study-wide context: Sites across the United States, Italy and Spain contributed samples from acute and convalescent COVID-19.

Libraries were prepared by immunoSEQ multiplex PCR; TCRdb keeps only in-frame clonotypes and omits some of them. The profile shows 59,000 or so clones, 65% to 85% of them singletons. What was sequenced was peripheral blood. This TCR derives from a man aged 60 to 69 with acute or convalescent COVID-19.

CDR3 sequence reads: CASSETWAQREQFF. DNA for the CDR3: TGTGCCAGCAGTGAAACTTGGGCTCAGCGGGAGCAGTTCTTC. This rearrangement joins TRBV6-1 to TRBJ2-1; tentative D call: TRBD2 (5 bases). The CDR3 length is 14 residues. Looked up from germline, CDR1 is MNHNS and CDR2 is SASEGT. Between the trimmed V and J ends, which lost 2 bases and 10 bases, there was a span of 15 bases.